This TCR beta chain appears in the sequencing data of a study of Ad26.COV2.S vaccination and SARS-CoV-2 variants. Findings and caveats of the study: Substantial breadth was reportedly displayed by spike-specific CD8+ and CD4+ T cell responses after vaccination. Whether participants received vaccine or placebo, their non-spike TCR breadth was similar.

A few counts support this clone. The antigen is undetermined. The V gene's germline CDR1 is KGHSH and CDR2 LQKENI. The V gene end was trimmed by 3 bases and the J gene end by 3 bases; junction bases not matched to a gene: 7. This CDR3 comprises 16 residues. Profiling relied on immunoSEQ multiplex PCR, and the TCRdb table lists in-frame clones only, not all of them. The sample holds about 420,000 clones, approximately 87% seen once. The treatment denotes: about 20 received Ad26.COV2.S at low or high dose, single or two shots; 5 received placebo; per-sample allocation not given. Collection of samples fell on day 63 after the first vaccine or placebo injection.

The chain couples TRBV18 to TRBJ1-5, with 8 bases matching TRBD1. The origin of this receptor is a person aged 18-65 years who received the Ad26.COV2.S COVID-19 vaccine or a placebo. This material consisted of peripheral blood, taken in a trial of Ad26.COV2.S vaccine versus placebo. The CDR3: CASSPYDRGANQPQHF. CDR3 DNA: TGTGCCAGCTCACCTTACGACAGGGGCGCCAATCAGCCCCAGCATTTT.